This TCR beta chain was identified during a study of T cell responses to AZD1222 COVID-19 vaccine. Some clones are missing from TCRdb's copy, which holds only in-frame ones; the method was immunoSEQ multiplex PCR. The repertoire includes 100,000 or so clones, 89% of them detected once, and around 45% sits in the top ten. Second doses at about 4 or about 12 weeks were pooled. The sequencing used peripheral blood, collected 28 days after the second AZD1222 dose. The source of this sequence is an adult who received the AZD1222 COVID-19 vaccine.

The CDR3 DNA sequence: TGTGCCAGCAGCTTAAATTACGCAGATACGCAGTATTTT. Translating it yields CASSLNYADTQYF. V gene TRBV7-7 combines with J gene TRBJ2-3; D not resolved. CDR1 is SSHAT and CDR2 is FNYEAQ in the germline V gene (reference sequence). Trimming took off 2 bases at V and 4 bases at J, with 7 bases between the two ends. The CDR3 is 13 amino acids. Filled out from reference TRBV7-7 and TRBJ2-3, the complete variable domain reads GAGVSQSPRYKVTKRGQDVTLRCDPISSHATLYWYQQALGQGPEFLTYFNYEAQPDKSGLPSDRFSAERPEGSISTLTIQRTEQRDSAMYRCASSLNYADTQYFGPGTRLTVL.